The rows below give T cell receptor beta chains drawn from one sample of a study of cytomegalovirus exposure and HLA in healthy donors. Profiled with immunoSEQ multiplex PCR; TCRdb holds only in-frame clones, not every one. The repertoire holds about 200,000 clones, with approximately 80% as singletons. The sample consisted of PBMCs. The source of these receptors is a woman aged 25 to 39 in good health and CMV-seropositive. The CDR3 runs from the conserved cysteine through the conserved F or W. D genes are given only for firm matches.

d_call v_call cdr3_aa
. TRBV6-5 CASSYSRADTQYF
. TRBV10-3 CAISERTLADSYNEQFF
TRBD2 TRBV6-1 CASSVNGVAGVEQFF
. TRBV30 CAWSEEGAGELFF
TRBD2 TRBV7-8 CASSLDPSGRWIETQYF
. TRBV7-6 CASSPRASYNEQFF
. TRBV6-5 CASGRGPQPQHF
TRBD1 TRBV19 CASSPGGENTEAFF
. TRBV4-1 CASSQFVNQETQYF
. TRBV11-2 CASSLGANSNQPQHF
. TRBV5-1 CASSLDGSWVGYTF
. TRBV27 CASSPTGWSEQYF
. TRBV13 CASSYRQAGDYEQYF
. TRBV5-1 CASLEYPYF
. TRBV13 CASSLGRRNNYGYTF
TRBD1 TRBV5-1 CASGPGQGIKPLHF
TRBD1 TRBV19 CASSWGGTGISEAFF
. TRBV9 CASSVGGSDEKLFF
. TRBV7-2 CASSLGLGPKNIQYF
TRBD2 TRBV29-1 CSVSPLGGYNEQFF
. TRBV10-1 CATRRGDWTEAFF
. TRBV13 CASSLDGLKGGTDTQYF
TRBD2 TRBV10-3 CAISLAGGRNEQFF
TRBD1 TRBV7-9 CASSLGDRSSTEAFF
TRBD1 TRBV6-6 CASSFLTGDGNSPLHF
. TRBV4-1 CASSQVAGMTFF
TRBD1 TRBV4-2 CASSQPGTGTSYEQYF
. TRBV9 CASSFTGHTEAFF
TRBD2 TRBV10-3 CAIGLKGLAGGPHF
. TRBV10-1 CASSHRLDTEAFF
. TRBV25-1 CASSELADQTQYF
TRBD1 TRBV13 CASSPRGTGGGYEQYF
. TRBV19 CASRGGFEAFF
TRBD1 TRBV19 CASYPGTGNQPQHF
TRBD2 TRBV5-4 CASSSLTSGRNEQFF
TRBD1 TRBV28 CASSLQDRDHEQYF
. TRBV9 CASSVDGGGGYTF
TRBD1 TRBV30 CAWMRRGGVNQPQHF
TRBD1 TRBV9 CASSVVRGGQANTEAFF
TRBD2 TRBV7-8 CASSSTSANTGELFF